This T cell receptor beta chain was captured by sequencing in a study of identical twins. Healthy Caucasian individuals made up all the donors. Findings and limits, study-wide: A partial confounding effect on zero-insertion analyses could come from invariant MAIT and iNKT cells. Models predicted too little out-of-frame TCR alpha sharing in monozygotic twins.

TCRdb re-derived calls from the 5' RACE reads in MiXCR, one entry per CDR3 protein. The sample includes over 500,000 distinct CDR3 sequences, 22% of them seen just once. About this clonotype itself: No antigen is known for it.

Trimming shortened V by 3 bases and J by 3 bases, and 10 bases separated the two germline ends. Per the germline V gene, CDR1 is SGHRS and CDR2 is YFSETQ. The CDR3 runs 14 residues. These data were also reused for a study on T cells expressing NK-cell markers. That paper states: It was sorted CD3+CD56+NKG2C+, CD3+CD56+NKG2C- and CD3+CD56-NKG2C+ T cells that supplied the TCR beta repertoires.

The chain employs TRBV5-1 and TRBJ2-1; D possibly corresponds to TRBD2 (6 bases). This clonotype was obtained from a woman between 18 and 29 years old in good health. Source material: CD4+ T cells sorted from blood. CDR3 coding DNA: TGCGCCAGCAGCTCCGGGGGAAACTACAATGAGCAGTTCTTC. As protein: CASSSGGNYNEQFF.